The present T cell receptor (beta chain) was sequenced within a study of cytotoxic CD8 clonotypes in ibrutinib-treated CLL. Using immunoSEQ multiplex PCR, the repertoire was profiled, and TCRdb retains in-frame clones only, with some absent. The table includes hundreds of thousands of clones, 80% detected once. Study-wide results and limits: Lymph node repertoires were not studied, and sampling times were unmatched.

The sample holds one count of this clone. Its cognate antigen is unknown. Trimming stripped 2 bases from V and 5 bases from J, with 4 bases between. Germline values: CDR1 MGHDK, CDR2 SYGVNS. The CDR3 is 12 amino acids. The sequence derives from a human donor with chronic lymphocytic leukemia. The sequenced sample was PBMCs, obtained before ibrutinib treatment. The V and J genes are TRBV25-1 and TRBJ2-1, with unresolved D. The CDR3 bases are TGTGCCAGCAGTGAACCAGACAATGAGCAGTTCTTC. Translating it yields CASSEPDNEQFF.